This record covers a single T cell receptor (beta chain). Next came a second PCR, run for about 6 to 11 cycles, which used a sample-barcoded 5' primer along with a J-beta primer mix. TCRdb analysed the 5' RACE reads with MiXCR anew, one entry per CDR3 protein. There are 1.5 million to 2 million distinct CDR3 sequences in the sample; 28% occur only once, and 7.7% lies in the top ten. These data originate in a study of blood T cells in healthy people across ages. CDR1 and CDR2 from the germline V gene are SGHRS and YFSETQ. This CDR3 is 15 amino acids long. Losses at the gene ends were 6 bases for V and 5 bases for J; bases not matched to a gene: 13.

This TCR was recovered from a woman aged 25 to 39 in good health. The genes are TRBV5-1 and TRBJ2-5; 7 nucleotides align to TRBD2. The sample consisted of blood. The CDR3 nucleotides read TGCGCCAGCACCCCCACCCTGGGAGGGCCCGAGACCCAGTACTTC. It encodes CASTPTLGGPETQYF.